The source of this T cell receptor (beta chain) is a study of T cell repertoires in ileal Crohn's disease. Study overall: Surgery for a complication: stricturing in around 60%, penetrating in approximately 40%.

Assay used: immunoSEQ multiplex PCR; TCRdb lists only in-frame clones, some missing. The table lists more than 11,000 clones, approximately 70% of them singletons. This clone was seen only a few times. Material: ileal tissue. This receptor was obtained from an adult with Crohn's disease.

This CDR3 reads CASSLGAGANKETQYF. CDR3 in DNA: TGTGCCAGCAGCTTAGGCGCGGGAGCGAATAAAGAGACCCAGTACTTC. V and J are TRBV7-3 and TRBJ2-5; TRBD2 agrees at 7 bases. CDR3 size: 16 residues. Germline V CDR1 and CDR2: SGHTA, FQGTGA. J lost 3 bases, V lost 2 bases, and 9 bases had no gene match.